This T cell receptor beta chain was captured by sequencing in a study of Graves' ophthalmopathy and Graves' hyperthyroidism. Germline values: CDR1 LNHNV, CDR2 YYDKDF (reference sequence). Trimming cost V 4 bases and J 6 bases, with 15 bases left between them. The CDR3 spans 14 residues. This clonotype was seen ten or more times. Amplified material comprised TCR beta CDR3 regions derived from RNA transcripts. The workflow started with a first-round RT-PCR run with HTBI primers and then moved on to a second-round multiplex PCR. TCRdb called the multiplex PCR reads again in MiXCR, with one record for every CDR3 protein. Of 300,000 to 400,000 distinct CDR3 sequences in the sample, about a sixth are singletons; the top ten hold 2.4%.

The sequence came from an adult woman with stable Graves' hyperthyroidism. The sample taken for sequencing was peripheral blood. This chain connects TRBV15 to TRBJ1-2, with D tentatively TRBD1 (6 bases). CDR3 residues: CATSIYRVLDGYTF. In DNA, the CDR3 is TGTGCCACCAGCATTTACAGGGTTTTGGATGGCTACACCTTC. The full variable domain, its missing parts supplied by reference TRBV15 and TRBJ1-2, is DAMVIQNPRYQVTQFGKPVTLSCSQTLNHNVMYWYQQKSSQAPKLLFHYYDKDFNNEADTPDNFQSRRPNTSFCFLDIRSPGLGDTAMYLCATSIYRVLDGYTFGSGTRLTVV.